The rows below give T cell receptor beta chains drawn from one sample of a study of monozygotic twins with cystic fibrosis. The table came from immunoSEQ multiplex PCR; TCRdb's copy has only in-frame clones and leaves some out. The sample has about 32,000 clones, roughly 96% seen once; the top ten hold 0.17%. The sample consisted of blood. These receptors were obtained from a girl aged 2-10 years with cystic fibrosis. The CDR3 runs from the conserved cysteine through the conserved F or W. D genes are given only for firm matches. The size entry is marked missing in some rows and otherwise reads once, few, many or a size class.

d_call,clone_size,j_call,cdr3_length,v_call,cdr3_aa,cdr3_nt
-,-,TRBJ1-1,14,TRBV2,CASSDPGVNTEAFF,TGTGCCAGCAGTGACCCAGGGGTGAACACTGAAGCTTTCTTT
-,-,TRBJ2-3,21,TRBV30,CAWSVRPDRGAAGGETDTQYF,TGTGCCTGGAGTGTAAGGCCAGACAGGGGCGCGGCGGGAGGGGAAACAGATACGCAGTATTTT
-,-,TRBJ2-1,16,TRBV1,CTSSQDTSGSCNEQFF,TGCACCAGCAGCCAAGATACTAGCGGGAGTTGTAATGAGCAGTTCTTC
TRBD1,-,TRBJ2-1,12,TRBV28,CASSFGQGWKFF,TGTGCCAGCAGTTTTGGACAGGGGTGGAAGTTCTTC
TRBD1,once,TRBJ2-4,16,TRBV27,CASSSWGQGAKNIQYF,TGTGCCAGCAGTTCCTGGGGACAGGGGGCCAAAAACATTCAGTACTTC
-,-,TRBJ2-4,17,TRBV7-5,CVRSLPTDFIAKNIQYF,TGTGTCAGAAGCTTACCAACGGACTTTATAGCCAAAAACATTCAGTACTTC
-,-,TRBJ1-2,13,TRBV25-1,CASSEYWPESYTF,TGTGCCAGCAGTGAATATTGGCCGGAGAGCTACACCTTC
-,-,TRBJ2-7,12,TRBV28,CATQLQGFEQYF,TGTGCCACTCAACTCCAGGGGTTCGAGCAGTACTTC
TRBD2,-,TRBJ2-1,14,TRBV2,CASQTSGGYNEQFF,TGTGCCAGCCAGACTAGCGGGGGATACAATGAGCAGTTCTTC
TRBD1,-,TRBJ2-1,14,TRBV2,CASRAVMTGSEQFF,TGTGCCAGCAGAGCAGTGATGACAGGGAGTGAGCAGTTCTTC
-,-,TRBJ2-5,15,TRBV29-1,CSVQGVGGRWETQYF,TGCAGCGTTCAGGGGGTAGGCGGGAGGTGGGAGACCCAGTACTTC
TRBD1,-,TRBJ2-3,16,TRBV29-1,CSVEEPGTGVTDTQYF,TGCAGCGTTGAAGAACCCGGGACAGGGGTCACAGATACGCAGTATTTT
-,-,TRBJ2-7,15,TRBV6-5,CASSSPSGDSYEQYF,TGTGCCAGCAGTTCTCCGTCTGGCGACTCCTACGAGCAGTACTTC
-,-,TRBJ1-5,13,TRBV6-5,CASSLNSNQPQHF,TGTGCCAGCAGTTTAAATAGCAATCAGCCCCAGCATTTT
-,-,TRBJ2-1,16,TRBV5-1,CASSSVGGSPYNEQFF,TGCGCCAGCAGCTCTGTCGGGGGCTCCCCCTACAATGAGCAGTTCTTC
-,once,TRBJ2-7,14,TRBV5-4,CASSLAGREHEQYF,TGTGCCAGCAGCTTGGCGGGCAGGGAACACGAGCAGTACTTC
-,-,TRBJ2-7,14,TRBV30,CAWSGGLPPYEQYF,TGTGCCTGGAGTGGCGGACTTCCTCCCTACGAGCAGTACTTC
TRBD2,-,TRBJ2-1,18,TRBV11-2,CASSSPARLAGLNNEQFF,TGTGCCAGCAGCTCTCCCGCCAGGCTAGCGGGATTAAACAATGAGCAGTTCTTC
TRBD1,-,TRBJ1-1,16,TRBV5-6,CASSPGTGFWDTEAFF,TGTGCCAGCAGCCCAGGGACAGGGTTTTGGGACACTGAAGCTTTCTTT
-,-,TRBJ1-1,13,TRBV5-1,CASHLSRNTEAFF,TGCGCCAGTCACCTGAGCAGGAACACTGAAGCTTTCTTT
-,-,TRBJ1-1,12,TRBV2,CASKDSNTEAFF,TGTGCCAGCAAGGACAGTAACACTGAAGCTTTCTTT
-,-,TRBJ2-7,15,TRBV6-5,CASSIQILDSYEQYF,TGTGCCAGCAGCATACAGATTTTAGACTCCTACGAGCAGTACTTC
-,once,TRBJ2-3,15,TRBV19,CASSIGSPARDTQYF,TGTGCCAGTAGTATAGGTAGCCCCGCCCGAGATACGCAGTATTTT
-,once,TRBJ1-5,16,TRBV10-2,CASSEGHDVSNQPQHF,TGCGCCAGCAGTGAGGGGCACGACGTTAGCAATCAGCCCCAGCATTTT
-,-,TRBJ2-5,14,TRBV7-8,CASSPGRTQETQYF,TGTGCCAGCAGCCCGGGACGGACACAAGAGACCCAGTACTTC
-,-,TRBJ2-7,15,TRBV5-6,CASSLGYPFQGEQYF,TGTGCCAGCAGCTTGGGGTACCCGTTCCAAGGCGAGCAGTACTTC
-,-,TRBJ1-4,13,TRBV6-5,CASSYGRNEKLFF,TGTGCCAGCAGTTACGGCAGGAATGAAAAACTGTTTTTT
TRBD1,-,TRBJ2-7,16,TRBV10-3,CAITAGGDRGNYEQYF,TGTGCCATCACCGCAGGGGGGGACAGGGGGAACTACGAGCAGTACTTC
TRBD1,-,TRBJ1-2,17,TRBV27,CASSPGSGQVLYYGYTF,TGTGCCAGCAGTCCGGGATCGGGACAGGTCTTGTACTATGGCTACACCTTC
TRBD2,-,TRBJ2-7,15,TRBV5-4,CASSVRTGGSYEQYF,TGTGCCAGCAGCGTGAGAACGGGAGGTTCGTACGAGCAGTACTTC
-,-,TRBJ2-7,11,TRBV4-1,CASSFLGEQYF,TGCGCCAGCAGCTTCCTAGGCGAGCAGTACTTC